The clone carrying this T cell receptor (beta chain) was seen only once. From germline, CDR1 is DFQATT and CDR2 SNEGSKA (reference sequence). The CDR3 sequence is 11 residues long. Between the trimmed V and J ends, which lost 5 bases and 1 base, there was a span of 6 bases. This sample was included in a study of blood T cell repertoires in COVID-19. Study details: Acute and convalescent COVID-19 samples came from the United States, Italy and Spain. The cDNA or gDNA used as material had been derived from T cells, B-cell-depleted T cells, or PBMCs.

Original handling: Amplification of reference gene primers was used by the study to estimate nucleated cell counts. Produced via immunoSEQ multiplex PCR; TCRdb's table is partial and in-frame only. V and J calls and clone size are as listed in that table; D and trimming were resolved from the DNA. The table lists approximately 50,000 clones, around nine tenths of them singletons. This TCR derives from an older man with active or convalescent COVID-19. Sequencing was performed on peripheral blood. The chain couples TRBV20-1 to TRBJ2-7, with D perhaps TRBD2 (5 bases). Here the CDR3 DNA reads TGCAGTGCTCGACTATCCTACGAGCAGTACTTC. This sequence encodes CSARLSYEQYF.